This is a list of T cell receptor beta chains from one sample in a study of identical twins. Each CDR3 protein gets one entry after TCRdb re-called the 5' RACE reads with MiXCR. The sample consists of about 700,000 distinct CDR3 sequences, around 6.1% of them appearing once. The source material was naive T cells sorted from blood. The receptor set was obtained from a man younger than 30 in good health. CDR3s include the opening cysteine and the closing phenylalanine or tryptophan. D genes are given only for firm matches. Rows may omit the clone size; those that give it use once, few, many or a size class.

few TRBD2 TRBJ2-5 TRBV10-3 TGTGCCATCAGGGCCAGCGGGGGACAAGAGACCCAGTACTTC CAIRASGGQETQYF
many - TRBJ1-1 TRBV9 TGTGCCAGCAGCGACGGGACGGCCCCCACTGAAGCTTTCTTT CASSDGTAPTEAFF
- - TRBJ2-7 TRBV5-1 TGCGCCAGCAGCTTGTACCGGCTTGGGACCGCCAGGTCCGAGCAGTACTTC CASSLYRLGTARSEQYF
many - TRBJ2-2 TRBV6-5 TGTGCCAGCAGTTGGTCTAGCGCCGTGGAGCTGTTTTTT CASSWSSAVELFF
few - TRBJ2-7 TRBV20-1 TGCAGTGCTAGAGGGGACTCTTACGAGCAGTACTTC CSARGDSYEQYF
- TRBD2 TRBJ2-7 TRBV2 TGTGCCAGCCGGATGAGACTAGCGGGAGGGGAGGCCTACGAGCAGTACTTC CASRMRLAGGEAYEQYF
many TRBD2 TRBJ2-1 TRBV20-1 TGCAGTGCTAGGAAAAGCGGGAGAGTCTCCTACAATGAGCAGTTCTTC CSARKSGRVSYNEQFF
- TRBD1 TRBJ1-1 TRBV5-1 TGCGCCAGCATGAGGGACAGGTCGAACACTGAAGCTTTCTTT CASMRDRSNTEAFF
few - TRBJ2-7 TRBV29-1 TGCAGCGTTGCACAAGGGCCCGCCTACGAGCAGTACTTC CSVAQGPAYEQYF
few - TRBJ2-3 TRBV4-2 TGTGCCAGCAGCCAAGAGGGACACCGGGGGGATACGCAGTATTTT CASSQEGHRGDTQYF
many - TRBJ1-1 TRBV29-1 TGCGTAACCCTCTTGAACACTGAAGCTTTCTTT CVTLLNTEAFF
- - TRBJ1-2 TRBV13 TGTGCCAGCAGCTTGGCAGGGCCCAACTATGGCTACACCTTC CASSLAGPNYGYTF
many TRBD1 TRBJ2-5 TRBV5-1 TGCGCCAGCAGCACGGACAGGAAGGAGACCCAGTACTTC CASSTDRKETQYF
few - TRBJ2-4 TRBV4-1 TGCGCCAGCAGCCAAGGGGGGGTGTTGTACTTC CASSQGGVLYF
many - TRBJ2-2 TRBV29-1 TGCAGCGTTGATGAGGGGTCGACCGGGGAGCTGTTTTTT CSVDEGSTGELFF
many - TRBJ2-1 TRBV27 TGTGCCAGCAGTTACGGGACGGCCAACAATGAGCAGTTCTTC CASSYGTANNEQFF
many - TRBJ2-1 TRBV20-1 TGCAGTGCTAGTGCACAGGGCGCCTCCTACAATGAGCAGTTCTTC CSASAQGASYNEQFF
- - TRBJ2-6 TRBV14 TGTGCCAGCAGCCCCGCTCGGACGGACTCTGGGGCCAACGTCCTGACTTTC CASSPARTDSGANVLTF
many - TRBJ2-1 TRBV6-2/TRBV6-3 TGTGCCAGCAGTTACAATCCAGTCTACAATGAGCAGTTCTTC CASSYNPVYNEQFF
many - TRBJ2-1 TRBV9 TGTGCCAGCACCCCAGACCGCGGCAATGAGCAGTTCTTC CASTPDRGNEQFF
many TRBD1 TRBJ1-1 TRBV12-3/TRBV12-4 TGTGCCAGCAGGGGGGACAGCTTTGAAGCTTTCTTT CASRGDSFEAFF
many TRBD1 TRBJ2-3 TRBV5-6 TGTGCCAGCGATACTTTCCTCCGGGACAGGGACACAGATACGCAGTATTTT CASDTFLRDRDTDTQYF
- TRBD1 TRBJ2-7 TRBV27 TGTGCCAGCAGTCTTTCGGGACAGGTCCCCTACGAGCAGTACTTC CASSLSGQVPYEQYF
- - TRBJ2-3 TRBV9 TGTGCCAGCAGCGCATTACTTAGGACCCCCGAGGGCACAGATACGCAGTATTTT CASSALLRTPEGTDTQYF
- - TRBJ2-5 TRBV5-1 TGCGCCAGCAGCCGAGCGGAGGACCCTCTCAATAAGGAGACCCAGTACTTC CASSRAEDPLNKETQYF
many - TRBJ2-3 TRBV6-2/TRBV6-3 TGTGCCAGCAGTTACGGTCGAGGGAGTACGGGAGATACGCAGTATTTT CASSYGRGSTGDTQYF
few - TRBJ1-2 TRBV5-1 TGCGCCAGCAGCCGATCGGAGGCTAACTATGGCTACACCTTC CASSRSEANYGYTF
many - TRBJ2-3 TRBV29-1 TGCAGCGTTGAGCGTTGGGTAACGCAGTATTTT CSVERWVTQYF
few - TRBJ2-7 TRBV6-1 TGTGCCAGCTCGGAAGGGACACGACCATCCTACGAGCAGTACTTC CASSEGTRPSYEQYF
few TRBD2 TRBJ2-1 TRBV27 TGTGCCAGCAGTTTCCCCGGGACTAGCGGGAGAAGGGAGCAGTTCTTC CASSFPGTSGRREQFF
few TRBD1 TRBJ2-1 TRBV24-1 TGTGCCACCAGTGATTTAACAGGGGGCGGTTACAATGAGCAGTTCTTC CATSDLTGGGYNEQFF
- - TRBJ1-6 TRBV6-1 TGTGCCAGCAGCGAGGCCGGGGCCTCACCCCTCCACTTT CASSEAGASPLHF
few TRBD1 TRBJ2-6 TRBV12-3/TRBV12-4 TGTGCCAGCAGGGACAGGACCTCTGGGGCCAACGTCCTGACTTTC CASRDRTSGANVLTF
many - TRBJ2-1 TRBV5-1 TGCGCCAGCAGCCCGGACGGGGCCCATGAGCAGTTCTTC CASSPDGAHEQFF